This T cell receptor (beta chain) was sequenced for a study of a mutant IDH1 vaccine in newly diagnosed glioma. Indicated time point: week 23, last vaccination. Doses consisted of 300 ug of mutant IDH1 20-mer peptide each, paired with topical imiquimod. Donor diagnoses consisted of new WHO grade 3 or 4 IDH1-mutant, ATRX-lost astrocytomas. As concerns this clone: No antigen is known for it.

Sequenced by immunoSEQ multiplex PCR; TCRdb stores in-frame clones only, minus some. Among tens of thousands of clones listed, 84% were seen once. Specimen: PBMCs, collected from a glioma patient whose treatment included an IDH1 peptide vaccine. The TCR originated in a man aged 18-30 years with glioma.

CDR3 region: CAISESQGTYNEQFF. For the CDR3, the DNA is TGTGCCATCAGTGAGTCCCAGGGCACCTACAATGAGCAGTTCTTC. The chain couples TRBV10-3 to TRBJ2-1; D may be TRBD1 (5 bases). Germline-derived CDR1 and CDR2 are ENHRY and SYGVKD. CDR3 length: 15 amino acids. The V gene lost 0 bases and the J gene lost 2 bases, with 8 bases spanning the gap.